A selection of T cell receptor beta chains follows, all from one sample in a study of blood T cells in healthy people across ages. TCRdb fed the 5' RACE reads into MiXCR, producing one record per CDR3 protein. The sample yields approximately 900,000 distinct CDR3 sequences, roughly 50% seen once. Sequenced input: blood. The origin of the receptors is a man aged 30 to 39 in good health. The CDR3 runs from the conserved cysteine through the conserved F or W. The D gene is left open where the match is weak. Expanded clones are given a class, and other clones once, few, many or no size at all.

TRBV28	-	TRBJ1-1	-	13	CASSLRPGTEAFF	TGTGCCAGCAGTTTGAGGCCCGGCACTGAAGCTTTCTTT
TRBV20-1	TRBD2	TRBJ2-5	few	14	CSVPLAGYQETQYF	TGCAGTGTCCCACTAGCGGGGTACCAAGAGACCCAGTACTTC
TRBV7-2	TRBD2	TRBJ2-1	-	15	CASRGGRGAYNEQFF	TGTGCCAGCCGGGGGGGGCGGGGGGCCTACAATGAGCAGTTCTTC
TRBV28	-	TRBJ2-5	-	12	CASGSNQETQYF	TGTGCCAGCGGTAGTAACCAAGAGACCCAGTACTTC
TRBV3-1	TRBD2	TRBJ2-5	-	17	CASSFGLAGGLGETQYF	TGTGCCAGCAGCTTCGGACTAGCGGGGGGTCTGGGGGAGACCCAGTACTTC
TRBV27	TRBD1	TRBJ2-3	-	15	CASSLRGQSTDTQYF	TGTGCCAGCAGTTTAAGGGGACAGAGCACAGATACGCAGTATTTT
TRBV12-3/TRBV12-4	-	TRBJ2-3	many	15	CASSLSPVGTDTQYF	TGTGCCAGCAGTTTATCACCGGTCGGCACAGATACGCAGTATTTT
TRBV6-1	TRBD1	TRBJ1-4	few	15	CASIRATGFGEKLFF	TGTGCCAGCATAAGGGCGACAGGGTTTGGTGAAAAACTGTTTTTT
TRBV7-2	-	TRBJ1-2	once	15	CASSSLREGNYGYTF	TGTGCCAGCAGCTCTCTTCGGGAGGGCAACTATGGCTACACCTTC
TRBV10-3	TRBD1	TRBJ2-2	-	17	CAISELGNRGNTGELFF	TGTGCCATCAGTGAGTTAGGCAACAGGGGGAACACCGGGGAGCTGTTTTTT
TRBV5-1	TRBD1	TRBJ2-3	-	15	CASSPVGQGTDTQYF	TGCGCCAGCAGTCCCGTGGGACAGGGCACAGATACGCAGTATTTT
TRBV4-1	-	TRBJ2-3	-	15	CASSQDTRGADTQYF	TGCGCCAGCAGCCAAGACACGCGGGGCGCAGATACGCAGTATTTT
TRBV18	TRBD1	TRBJ2-3	few	16	CASSQSTGGLADTQYF	TGTGCCAGCTCACAATCGACAGGGGGCCTCGCGGATACGCAGTATTTT
TRBV9	-	TRBJ2-4	-	14	CASSVDGAKNIQYF	TGTGCCAGCAGCGTCGACGGCGCCAAAAACATTCAGTACTTC
TRBV9	TRBD1	TRBJ2-5	-	16	CASSVAPGQGQETQYF	TGTGCCAGCAGCGTAGCTCCGGGACAGGGACAAGAGACCCAGTACTTC
TRBV7-9	-	TRBJ2-5	-	16	CASDNSRQPVPETQYF	TGTGCCAGCGATAACTCCCGGCAGCCTGTCCCAGAGACCCAGTACTTC
TRBV20-1	TRBD1	TRBJ1-4	-	14	CSANPGQGNEKLFF	TGCAGTGCCAACCCGGGACAGGGGAATGAAAAACTGTTTTTT
TRBV20-1	TRBD1	TRBJ1-6	few	14	CSVPIGQGSTPLHF	TGCAGTGTCCCAATAGGACAGGGTAGTACACCCCTCCACTTT
TRBV5-5	-	TRBJ2-1	once	15	CASNWSARSNNEQFF	TGTGCCAGCAACTGGAGTGCCCGGTCGAACAATGAGCAGTTCTTC
TRBV28	TRBD2	TRBJ2-1	-	17	CAGGGASGGKSYNEQFF	TGTGCCGGCGGGGGGGCTAGCGGGGGGAAGTCCTACAATGAGCAGTTCTTC
TRBV12-3/TRBV12-4	-	TRBJ1-1	-	14	CASSYARGKTEAFF	TGTGCCAGCAGTTATGCAAGGGGAAAGACTGAAGCTTTCTTT
TRBV6-6	-	TRBJ2-5	-	11	CASLGQETQYF	TGTGCCAGCCTGGGGCAAGAGACCCAGTACTTC
TRBV29-1	TRBD2	TRBJ2-3	-	14	CSVEGLAGPDTQYF	TGCAGCGTTGAAGGACTAGCGGGCCCAGATACGCAGTATTTT
TRBV29-1	TRBD1	TRBJ2-1	once	14	CSVSGTGFLNEQFF	TGCAGCGTTTCCGGGACAGGGTTTCTGAATGAGCAGTTCTTC
TRBV2	TRBD1	TRBJ2-7	few	16	CASSDPRQGAAYEQYF	TGTGCCAGCAGTGACCCACGACAGGGGGCGGCGTACGAGCAGTACTTC
TRBV12-3/TRBV12-4	-	TRBJ1-4	-	14	CASSLTLRGEKLFF	TGTGCCAGCAGTTTAACCCTCAGAGGGGAAAAACTGTTTTTT
TRBV7-2	-	TRBJ2-5	many	14	CASSLESVYETQYF	TGTGCCAGCAGCTTAGAATCAGTATATGAGACCCAGTACTTC
TRBV24-1	-	TRBJ2-5	-	11	CGTSEGETQYF	TGTGGCACCAGTGAAGGGGAGACCCAGTACTTC
TRBV9	-	TRBJ2-2	-	15	CASSVDGGSTGELFF	TGTGCCAGCAGCGTAGACGGGGGAAGCACCGGGGAGCTGTTTTTT
TRBV9	-	TRBJ2-1	-	16	CASSGEDEVIGDEQFF	TGTGCCAGCAGCGGGGAGGACGAGGTTATTGGGGATGAGCAGTTCTTC
TRBV20-1	-	TRBJ2-3	few	13	CSAWADLMNTQYF	TGCAGTGCTTGGGCGGATCTAATGAATACGCAGTATTTT
TRBV4-3	TRBD1	TRBJ2-7	-	15	CASSLNAGTVYEQYF	TGCGCCAGCAGCCTAAATGCCGGGACAGTCTACGAGCAGTACTTC
TRBV20-1	-	TRBJ2-3	-	13	CSARHGGTDTQYF	TGCAGTGCTCGACACGGGGGCACAGATACGCAGTATTTT
TRBV20-1	-	TRBJ2-1	-	18	CSATLSVGQPFSYNEQFF	TGCAGTGCTACATTGTCAGTTGGACAGCCCTTTTCCTACAATGAGCAGTTCTTC
TRBV5-4	TRBD2	TRBJ2-1	many	15	CASSLELAGGNEQFF	TGTGCCAGCAGCTTGGAACTAGCGGGGGGTAATGAGCAGTTCTTC
TRBV5-1	TRBD2	TRBJ2-7	few	16	CASSLLGLALSYEQYF	TGCGCCAGCAGCTTGCTCGGACTAGCACTTTCCTACGAGCAGTACTTC
TRBV7-2	TRBD1	TRBJ1-5	-	15	CASSLYPGTGQPQHF	TGTGCCAGCAGCTTATATCCAGGGACAGGTCAGCCCCAGCATTTT